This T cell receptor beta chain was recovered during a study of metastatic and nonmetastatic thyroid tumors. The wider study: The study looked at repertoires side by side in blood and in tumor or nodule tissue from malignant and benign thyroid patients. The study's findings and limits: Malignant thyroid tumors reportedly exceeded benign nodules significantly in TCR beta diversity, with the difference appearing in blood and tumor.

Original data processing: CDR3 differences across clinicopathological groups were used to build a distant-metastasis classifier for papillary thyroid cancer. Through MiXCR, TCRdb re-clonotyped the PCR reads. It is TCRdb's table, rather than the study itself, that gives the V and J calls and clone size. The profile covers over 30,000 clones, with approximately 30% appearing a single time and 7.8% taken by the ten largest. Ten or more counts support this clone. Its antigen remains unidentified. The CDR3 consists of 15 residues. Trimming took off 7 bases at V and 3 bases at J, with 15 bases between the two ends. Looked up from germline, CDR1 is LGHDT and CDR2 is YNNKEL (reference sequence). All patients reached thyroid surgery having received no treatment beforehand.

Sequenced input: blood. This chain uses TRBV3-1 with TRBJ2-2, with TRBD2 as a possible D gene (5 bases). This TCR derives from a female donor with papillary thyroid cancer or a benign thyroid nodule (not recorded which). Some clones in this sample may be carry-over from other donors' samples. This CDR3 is CASNLRTSHTGELFF. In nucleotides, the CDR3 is TGTGCCAGCAATCTACGGACTTCACACACCGGGGAGCTGTTTTTT. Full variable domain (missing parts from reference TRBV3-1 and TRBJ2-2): DTAVSQTPKYLVTQMGNDKSIKCEQNLGHDTMYWYKQDSKKFLKIMFSYNNKELIINETVPNRFSPKSPDKAHLNLHINSLELGDSAVYFCASNLRTSHTGELFFGEGSRLTVL.